This T cell receptor (beta chain) is from a study of T cells in Graves' hyperthyroidism and ophthalmopathy. General study points: For ophthalmopathy, model prediction preceded onset by a median about 6.4 months.

Amplification of TCR beta CDR3 regions used RNA as the template. A set of HTBI primers served as the primers for a first-round RT-PCR of the TCR CDR3. TCRdb re-derived calls from the multiplex PCR reads in MiXCR, one entry per CDR3 protein. The table has about 580,000 distinct CDR3 sequences, 46% seen once. Germline assignment: CDR1 LNHNV and CDR2 YYDKDF (reference sequence). Trimming left V 5 bases short and J 0 bases short, with 8 bases between. This CDR3 is 13 amino acids long. This clonotype was recorded many times. No antigen is known for it. This TCR was sampled from a woman between 18 and 30 years old with Graves' hyperthyroidism. J is TRBJ2-7 and V is TRBV15; D gene ambiguous. Sequencing was carried out using peripheral blood or thyroid tissue (not recorded which). In DNA form, the CDR3 reads TGTGCCACCAGCTCTGATGTCTCCTACGAGCAGTACTTC. This codes for CATSSDVSYEQYF.